These 11 T cell receptor beta chains share one sample of origin, sequenced in a study of blood T cell repertoires in COVID-19. Sequencing used immunoSEQ multiplex PCR; TCRdb keeps in-frame clones, though not all of them. The sample carries around 180,000 clones, 89% recorded once. The sequencing sample was made of PBMCs or T cells enriched from blood (not recorded which). The origin of the receptors is a woman aged 40 to 50 with acute COVID-19.

V gene TRBV7-8 combines with J gene TRBJ2-5; 7 nucleotides line up with TRBD2. CDR3 length: 16 residues. Losses at the gene ends were 5 bases for V and 2 bases for J; bases not matched to a gene: 11. Germline V gene data show CDR1 as SGHVS and CDR2 as FQNEAQ. This chain's CDR3 is CASSPTSLAAQETQYF. The DNA of the CDR3 is TGTGCCAGCAGCCCCACGTCCCTAGCGGCTCAAGAGACCCAGTACTTC.

V gene TRBV27 combines with J gene TRBJ1-2; D is possibly TRBD1 (5 bases). The CDR3 loop spans 14 amino acids. The V end lost 1 base, the J end lost 2 bases, and 8 bases lay between the germline ends. CDR1 and CDR2 from the germline V gene are MNHEY and SMNVEV (reference sequence). The CDR3 coding sequence is TGTGCCAGCAGTTTATATGCAGGGAACTATGGCTACACCTTC. Translated, it gives CASSLYAGNYGYTF.

The chain is built from TRBV3-1 (or the pseudogene TRBV3-2) and TRBJ2-2; 14 nucleotides match TRBD2. V trimming: 3 bases; J trimming: 7 bases; junction bases outside the gene matches: 13. CDR1 is LGHDT and CDR2 is YNNKEL in the germline V gene (reference sequence). This CDR3 comprises 19 residues. The CDR3: CASSQKRGLAGVSGGELFF. CDR3 in DNA: TGTGCCAGCAGCCAGAAAAGGGGACTAGCGGGAGTTAGCGGCGGGGAGCTGTTTTTT.

J is TRBJ1-5 and V is TRBV19; 9 bases agree with TRBD1. The CDR3 totals 15 residues. Per germline, CDR1 LNHDA and CDR2 SQIVND (reference sequence). V lost 4 bases, J lost 7 bases, and 8 bases stayed unmatched. CDR3: CASSKGTGLRQPQHF. CDR3 DNA sequence: TGTGCCAGTAGTAAGGGGACAGGGTTGAGGCAGCCCCAGCATTTT.

This chain joins TRBV18 and TRBJ2-7; D might be TRBD2 (5 bases). This CDR3 is built from 14 residues. CDR1 and CDR2 (germline): KGHSH, LQKENI. Trimming pared 4 bases from V and 0 bases from J, leaving 10 bases between. The CDR3: CASSLGGFSYEQYF. The CDR3 DNA is TGTGCCAGCTCACTCGGCGGGTTCTCCTACGAGCAGTACTTC.

This clone was counted once. The CDR3 is CASSLKGRGNPGNTIYF. The CDR3 DNA is TGTGCCAGCAGCTTAAAGGGCAGGGGGAACCCTGGAAACACCATATATTTT. This chain links TRBV7-3 with TRBJ1-3; 7 bases line up with TRBD1. V lost 1 base and J lost 2; bases outside the gene matches: 8. Germline V CDR1 and CDR2: SGHTA, FQGTGA. This CDR3 has 17 amino acids.

This clone was picked up a small number of times. The chain recombines TRBV28 with TRBJ2-5; D is possibly TRBD2 (5 bases). This CDR3 has 13 amino acids. CDR1 is MDHEN, CDR2 SYDVKM, per germline. V dropped 2 bases and J dropped 7 bases, with 11 bases sitting between them. The CDR3 reads CASSLEGLGTQYF. The CDR3 DNA follows: TGTGCCAGCAGTTTAGAGGGCCTGGGGACCCAGTACTTC.

The chain employs TRBV19 and TRBJ1-1; D unclear. CDR3 length: 11 residues. In germline, CDR1 is LNHDA, CDR2 SQIVND (reference sequence). Trimming pared 4 bases from V and 7 bases from J, leaving 7 bases between. The CDR3 DNA reads as TGTGCCAGTAGTAAGACATATGAAGCTTTCTTT. Protein: CASSKTYEAFF.

V is TRBV7-3 and J is TRBJ2-3, with 9 positions matching TRBD1. CDR1 is SGHTA and CDR2 is FQGTGA in the germline V gene. The CDR3 spans 15 residues. V was clipped by 5 bases and J by 3 bases; unmatched bases: 6. CDR3 nucleotide sequence: TGTGCCAGCAGCCTCGACAGGGGGAAAACAGATACGCAGTATTTT. Its protein is CASSLDRGKTDTQYF.

This clone was found once. This chain uses TRBV2 with TRBJ2-1, with D perhaps TRBD2 (5 bases). The CDR3 covers 16 residues. The germline V and J ends were trimmed by 3 bases and 0 bases, with 12 bases remaining between them. The germline V gene encodes CDR1 SNHLY and CDR2 FYNNEI. The CDR3 here is CASSDRDSPSYNEQFF. CDR3 nucleotide sequence: TGTGCCAGCAGTGACCGGGATAGCCCCTCCTACAATGAGCAGTTCTTC.

The chain combines TRBV27 with TRBJ2-1; D is undetermined. V gave up 5 bases and J gave up 9 bases, with 14 bases separating them. Germline CDR1 is MNHEY and CDR2 is SMNVEV (reference sequence). CDR3 size: 13 residues. The CDR3 loop reads CASSRPSEAEQFF. CDR3 nucleotide sequence: TGTGCCAGCAGTCGACCCAGCGAGGCTGAGCAGTTCTTC.